This TCR beta chain derives from a study of T cell responses to AZD1222 COVID-19 vaccine. Overall study findings and caveats: Repertoire sampling occurred only after the peak T cell response. Baseline serostatus was positive in only a handful of AZD1222 recipients. Donors were mostly white British, more females; clonal diversity possibly underestimated.

On this clone: Its matching antigen is unknown.

V lost 8 bases and J 12 bases, leaving 13 bases between the germline ends. CDR1 and CDR2 from the germline V gene are MGHRA and YSYEKL. The CDR3 is 11 amino acids. Sequenced by immunoSEQ multiplex PCR; TCRdb stores in-frame clones only, minus some. The data hold over 110,000 clones, with around 91% observed a single time. The clonotype originates from an adult who received the AZD1222 COVID-19 vaccine. The chain employs TRBV4-1 and TRBJ2-2; no firm D call. Here the sequenced sample was peripheral blood, taken 28 days after the second AZD1222 dose. CDR3 bases: TGCGCCAGCGGTGGGCCCCCAAAGCTGTTTTTT. This encodes CASGGPPKLFF.